This T cell receptor beta chain is from a study of Graves' ophthalmopathy and Graves' hyperthyroidism. The V gene lost 3 bases and the J gene lost 0 bases, with 10 bases spanning the gap. The CDR3 extends over 15 amino acids. Germline V gene data show CDR1 as KGHDR and CDR2 as SFDVKD. This clonotype was seen at least ten times. Antigen unknown. Study results and limitations: Thyroid clonotypes that were expanded above 0.001 frequency mostly also appeared in blood. Separation of ophthalmopathy from stable hyperthyroidism was achieved by a 13-signature model, at approximately 90% sensitivity and just over 80% specificity. With around 70% sensitivity and approximately 73% specificity, the model predicted ophthalmopathy progression.

The starting material, 10 ml of fresh peripheral blood, provided the PBMCs. Amplified TCR beta CDR3 regions were obtained using RNA transcripts as template. Second-round multiplex PCR came after a first-round RT-PCR that employed HTBI primers. One entry per CDR3 protein, called by TCRdb with MiXCR from the multiplex PCR reads. Among more than 300,000 distinct CDR3 sequences listed, 15% to 20% were seen once. This rearrangement joins TRBV24-1 to TRBJ1-1; D remains ambiguous. This clonotype was obtained from an adult woman with stable Graves' hyperthyroidism. The sample consisted of peripheral blood. The CDR3 reads CATSDGSGLNTEAFF. The CDR3 coding sequence is TGTGCCACCAGTGATGGGTCAGGATTGAACACTGAAGCTTTCTTT.